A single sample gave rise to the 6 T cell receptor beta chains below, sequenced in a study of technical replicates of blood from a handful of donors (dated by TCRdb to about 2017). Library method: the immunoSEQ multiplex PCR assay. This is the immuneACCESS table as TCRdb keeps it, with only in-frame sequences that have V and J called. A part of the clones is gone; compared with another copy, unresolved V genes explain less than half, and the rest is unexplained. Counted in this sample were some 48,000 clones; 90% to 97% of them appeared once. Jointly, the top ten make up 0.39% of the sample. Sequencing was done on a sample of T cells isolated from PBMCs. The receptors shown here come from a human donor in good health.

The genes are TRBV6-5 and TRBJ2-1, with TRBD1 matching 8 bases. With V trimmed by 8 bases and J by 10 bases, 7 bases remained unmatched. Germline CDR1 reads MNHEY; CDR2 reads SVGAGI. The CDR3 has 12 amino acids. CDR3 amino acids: CASGTGLSEQFF. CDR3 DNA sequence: TGTGCCAGCGGGACAGGCCTCTCGGAGCAGTTCTTC.

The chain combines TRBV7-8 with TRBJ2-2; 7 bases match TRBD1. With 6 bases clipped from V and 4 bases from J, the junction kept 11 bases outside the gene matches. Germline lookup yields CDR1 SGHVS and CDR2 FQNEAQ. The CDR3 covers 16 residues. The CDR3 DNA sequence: TGTGCCAGCAGTTTTTCCGGGACAGAAGGCACCGGGGAGCTGTTTTTT. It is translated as CASSFSGTEGTGELFF.

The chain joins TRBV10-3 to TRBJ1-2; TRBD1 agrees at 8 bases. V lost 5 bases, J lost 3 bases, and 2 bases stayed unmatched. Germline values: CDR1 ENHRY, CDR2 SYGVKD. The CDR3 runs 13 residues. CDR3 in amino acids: CAISQDRDYGYTF. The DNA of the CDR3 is TGTGCCATCAGTCAGGACAGGGACTATGGCTACACCTTC.

CDR3 in DNA: TGTGCCAGCAGCTTCACAGGACAGTCCTACAATGAGCAGTTCTTC. As protein: CASSFTGQSYNEQFF. The chain recombines TRBV5-6 with TRBJ2-1; D is perhaps TRBD1 (6 bases). Germline CDR1 and CDR2: SGHDT and YYEEEE. The CDR3 contains 15 residues. V was trimmed by 2 bases and J by 1 base, leaving 10 bases between them.

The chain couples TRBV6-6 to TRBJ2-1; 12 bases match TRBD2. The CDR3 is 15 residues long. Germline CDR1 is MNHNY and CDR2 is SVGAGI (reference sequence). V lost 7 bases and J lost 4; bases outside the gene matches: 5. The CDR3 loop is CASTQGLAGYNEQFF. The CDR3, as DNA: TGTGCCAGCACCCAAGGACTAGCGGGGTACAATGAGCAGTTCTTC.

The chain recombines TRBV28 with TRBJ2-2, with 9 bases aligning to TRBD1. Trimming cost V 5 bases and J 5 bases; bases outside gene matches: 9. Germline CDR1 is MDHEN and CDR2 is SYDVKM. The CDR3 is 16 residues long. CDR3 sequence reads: CASSVPGQGKTGELFF. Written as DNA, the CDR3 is TGTGCCAGCAGTGTGCCGGGACAGGGAAAAACCGGGGAGCTGTTTTTT.